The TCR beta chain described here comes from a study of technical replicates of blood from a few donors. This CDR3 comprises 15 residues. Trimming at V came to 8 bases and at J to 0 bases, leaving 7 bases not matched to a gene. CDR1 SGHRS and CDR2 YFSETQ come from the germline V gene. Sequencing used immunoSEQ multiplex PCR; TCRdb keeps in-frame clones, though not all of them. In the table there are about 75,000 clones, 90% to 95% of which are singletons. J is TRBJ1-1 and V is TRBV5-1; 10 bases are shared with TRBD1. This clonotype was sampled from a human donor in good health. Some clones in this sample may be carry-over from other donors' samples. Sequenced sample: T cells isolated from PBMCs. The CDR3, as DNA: TGCGCCAGTTTTGGACAGGGGGGTATGAACACTGAAGCTTTCTTT. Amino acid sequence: CASFGQGGMNTEAFF.